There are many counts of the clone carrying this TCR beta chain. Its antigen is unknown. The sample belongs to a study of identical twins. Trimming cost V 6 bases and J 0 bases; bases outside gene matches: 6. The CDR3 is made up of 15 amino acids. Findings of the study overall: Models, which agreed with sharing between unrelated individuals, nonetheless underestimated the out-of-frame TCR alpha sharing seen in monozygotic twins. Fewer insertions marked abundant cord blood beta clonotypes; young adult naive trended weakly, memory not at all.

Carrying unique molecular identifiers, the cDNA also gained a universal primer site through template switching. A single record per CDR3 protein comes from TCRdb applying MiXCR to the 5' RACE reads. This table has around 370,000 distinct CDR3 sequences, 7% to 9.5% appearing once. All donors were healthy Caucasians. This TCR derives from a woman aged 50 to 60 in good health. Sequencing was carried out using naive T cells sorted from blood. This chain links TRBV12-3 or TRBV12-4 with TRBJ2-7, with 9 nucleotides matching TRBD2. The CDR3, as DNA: TGTGCCAGCAGGTCTCATAGCGGGAGCTCCTACGAGCAGTACTTC. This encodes CASRSHSGSSYEQYF.